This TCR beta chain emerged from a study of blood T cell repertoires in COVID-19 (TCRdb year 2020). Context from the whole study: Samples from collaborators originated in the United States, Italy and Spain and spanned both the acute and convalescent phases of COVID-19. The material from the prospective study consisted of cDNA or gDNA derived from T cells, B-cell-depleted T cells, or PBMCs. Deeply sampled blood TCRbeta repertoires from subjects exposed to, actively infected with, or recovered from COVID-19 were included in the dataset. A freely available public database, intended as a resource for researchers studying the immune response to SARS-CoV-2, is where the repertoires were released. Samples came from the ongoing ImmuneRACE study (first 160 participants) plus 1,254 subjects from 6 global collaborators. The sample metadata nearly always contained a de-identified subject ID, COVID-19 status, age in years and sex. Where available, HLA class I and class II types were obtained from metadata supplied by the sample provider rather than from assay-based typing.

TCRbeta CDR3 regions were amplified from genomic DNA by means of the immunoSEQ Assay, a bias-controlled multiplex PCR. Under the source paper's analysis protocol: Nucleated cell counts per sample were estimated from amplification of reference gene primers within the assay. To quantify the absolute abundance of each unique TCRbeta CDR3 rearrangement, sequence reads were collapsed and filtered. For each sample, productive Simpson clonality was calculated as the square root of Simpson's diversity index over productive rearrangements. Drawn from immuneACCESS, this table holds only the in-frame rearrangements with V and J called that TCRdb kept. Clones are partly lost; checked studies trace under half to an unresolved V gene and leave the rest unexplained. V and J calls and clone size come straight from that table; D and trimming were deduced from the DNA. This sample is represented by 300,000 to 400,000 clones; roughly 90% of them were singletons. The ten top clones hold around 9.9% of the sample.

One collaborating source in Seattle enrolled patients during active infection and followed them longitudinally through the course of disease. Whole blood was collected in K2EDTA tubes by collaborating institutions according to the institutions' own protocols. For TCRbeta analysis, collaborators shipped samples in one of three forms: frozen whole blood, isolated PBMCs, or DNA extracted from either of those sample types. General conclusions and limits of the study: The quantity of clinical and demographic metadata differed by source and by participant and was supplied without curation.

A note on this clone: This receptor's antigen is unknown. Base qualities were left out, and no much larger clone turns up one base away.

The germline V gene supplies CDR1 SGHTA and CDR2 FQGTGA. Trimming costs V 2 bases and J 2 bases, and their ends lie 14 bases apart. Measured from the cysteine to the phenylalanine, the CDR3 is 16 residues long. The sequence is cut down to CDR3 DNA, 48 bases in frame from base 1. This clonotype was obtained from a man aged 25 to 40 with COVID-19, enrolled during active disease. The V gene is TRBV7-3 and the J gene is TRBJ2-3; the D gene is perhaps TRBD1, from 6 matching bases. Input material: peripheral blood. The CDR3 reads CASSLLNREITDTQYF. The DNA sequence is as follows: TGTGCCAGCAGCTTACTTAACAGGGAAATCACAGATACGCAGTATTTT. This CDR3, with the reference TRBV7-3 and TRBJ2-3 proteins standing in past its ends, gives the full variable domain GAGVSQTPSNKVTEKGKYVELRCDPISGHTALYWYRQSLGQGPEFLIYFQGTGAADDSGLPNDRFFAVRPEGSVSTLKIQRTERGDSAVYLCASSLLNREITDTQYFGPGTRLTVL.